This T cell receptor (beta chain) was recovered during a study of coeliac disease. Overall study findings and caveats: Most TRB amino acid sequences occurred in only one sample.

V was clipped by 0 bases and J by 4 bases; unmatched bases: 3. This CDR3 has 15 amino acids. The germline V gene encodes CDR1 MNHNS and CDR2 SASEGT. Turning to this clone: Its target is not known.

Sequencing was performed with immunoSEQ multiplex PCR; in TCRdb, only in-frame clones are kept and a portion is missing. The sample consists of roughly 6,600 clones, 50% to 65% of them appearing once. The sequence came from an older woman with active celiac disease. The chain recombines TRBV6-1 with TRBJ1-3, with TRBD1 identical over 7 bases. The source material was lamina propria lymphocytes from the gut. In nucleotides, the CDR3 is TGTGCCAGCAGTGAAGCAGGCAGGGGGGGAAACACCATATATTTT. Translated, it gives CASSEAGRGGNTIYF.